What follows are 5 T cell receptor beta chains derived from one specimen sequenced in a study of T-cell memory formation after mild COVID-19. One entry per CDR3 protein results from TCRdb running MiXCR on the 5' RACE reads. The sample contains approximately 300,000 distinct CDR3 sequences, around 8% of which appear only once. Sequencing input: PBMCs or a T cell subset sorted from them (not recorded which). Every receptor here comes from a young man who had mild COVID-19 (a few samples of this study predate the infection). Cell type and time point are not known.

This clonotype has a count of ten or more. The gene calls are TRBV5-1 and TRBJ2-7; the D gene is possibly TRBD1 (6 bases). V was cut by 4 bases and J by 4 bases, with 15 bases left in between. Germline V gene lookup returns CDR1 SGHRS and CDR2 YFSETQ. CDR3 length equals 14 residues. The CDR3 loop reads CASSATGKGYEQYF. Here the CDR3 DNA reads TGCGCCAGCAGCGCAACAGGGAAGGGATACGAGCAGTACTTC. Looking up the rest from reference TRBV5-1 and TRBJ2-7 gives the full variable domain: KAGVTQTPRYLIKTRGQQVTLSCSPISGHRSVSWYQQTPGQGLQFLFEYFSETQRNKGNFPGRFSGRQFSNSRSEMNVSTLELGDSALYLCASSATGKGYEQYFGPGTRLTVT.

This clonotype was counted ten times or more. The V call is TRBV4-3, the J call TRBJ2-7; 7 bases match TRBD2. J gave up 12 bases and V 1 base, and 12 bases lay outside the gene matches. Germline V gene data show CDR1 as LGHNA and CDR2 as YSLEER. The CDR3 has 14 residues. CDR3 amino acids: CASSQGLGDYVPYF. In DNA form, the CDR3 reads TGCGCCAGCAGCCAAGGTCTGGGGGACTACGTCCCGTACTTC.

This clonotype was detected many times. The V and J genes are TRBV12-3 or TRBV12-4 and TRBJ1-5; tentative D call: TRBD1 (5 bases). The V gene lost 6 bases and the J gene lost 3 bases, with 12 bases spanning the gap. This CDR3 contains 14 residues. The CDR3 nucleotides are TGTGCCAGCAGGGGCGGGGGGAACAATCAGCCCCAGCATTTT. Its protein is CASRGGGNNQPQHF.

This clonotype has more than one count but fewer than ten. V usage is TRBV7-9 and J usage is TRBJ1-1; D unresolved. The germline V gene has CDR1 SEHNR and CDR2 FQNEAQ (reference sequence). Trimming shortened V by 2 bases and J by 8 bases, and 6 bases separated the two germline ends. This CDR3 has 11 residues. This CDR3 reads CASSLKPEAFF. CDR3 coding DNA: TGTGCCAGCAGCTTAAAACCGGAAGCTTTCTTT.

V usage is TRBV5-1 and J usage is TRBJ2-2; 11 nucleotides line up with TRBD2. Germline CDR1 is SGHRS and CDR2 is YFSETQ. The length of the CDR3 is 15 residues. Trimming at V came to 3 bases and at J to 6 bases, leaving 4 bases not matched to a gene. The CDR3 loop is CASSYTSGGSGELFF. The CDR3 region has the DNA TGCGCCAGCAGCTACACTAGCGGGGGATCCGGGGAGCTGTTTTTT.